A single sample is the source of the 7 T cell receptor beta chains below, sequenced in a study of T cells in localized non-small cell lung cancer. The assay was immunoSEQ multiplex PCR, and TCRdb's table has in-frame clones only and misses some. The profile shows approximately 2,000 clones, roughly a sixth of them singletons. Material: lung tumor tissue, obtained before any cancer treatment. These receptors all stem from a female donor of 60 years or more with stage I squamous cell lung carcinoma.

A few counts support this clone. The rearrangement uses TRBV6-8 and TRBJ1-1; no clear D. Trimming took 10 bases from V and 6 from J, leaving 21 bases between them. The CDR3 length is 14 residues. CDR1 MNHGY and CDR2 SAAAGT come from the germline V gene. CDR3 protein: CAIRREESYPEAFF. In nucleotides, the CDR3 is TGTGCCATCCGAAGGGAAGAGAGTTACCCTGAAGCTTTCTTT.

The chain uses TRBV6-8 and TRBJ2-5; TRBD1 agrees at 7 bases. This CDR3 has 15 amino acids. The germline CDR1 and CDR2 sequences are MNHGY and SAAAGT. Trimming removed 5 bases from V and 5 bases from J; junction bases left unmatched: 11. The CDR3 protein is CASSARTGVGETQYF. In DNA form, the CDR3 reads TGTGCCAGCAGTGCCAGAACAGGGGTCGGGGAGACCCAGTACTTC.

CDR3 residues: CASSEYETGVGETQYF. The CDR3 nucleotides are TGTGCCAGCAGCGAGTATGAGACAGGCGTGGGGGAGACCCAGTACTTC. This chain connects TRBV11-3 to TRBJ2-5; a weak D match, TRBD1 (6 bases). Trimming shortened V by 5 bases and J by 5 bases, and 21 bases separated the two germline ends. This CDR3 is built from 16 residues. Germline V gene lookup returns CDR1 SGHNT and CDR2 YENEEA.

The rearrangement uses TRBV11-3 and TRBJ2-7, with 10 bases identical to TRBD2. J gave up 12 bases and V 5 bases, and 16 bases lay outside the gene matches. In germline, CDR1 is SGHNT, CDR2 YENEEA. The CDR3 has 15 amino acids. This CDR3 is CASSIVGLAGARWYF. CDR3 DNA: TGTGCCAGCAGCATAGTGGGGCTAGCGGGAGCCCGATGGTACTTC.

With respect to this clone: Germline and junction disagree at one end, which may indicate a read error. The rearrangement joins TRBV6-8 to TRBJ2-1; 9 bases line up with TRBD2. Looked up from germline, CDR1 is MNHGY and CDR2 is SAAAGT. The length of the CDR3 is 16 residues. In nucleotides, the CDR3 is TGTGCCATCAGTCCGGGACTAGCCAACTCCTACAATGAGCAGTTCTTC. Its protein is CAISPGLANSYNEQFF.

This clone was detected only a few times. The chain has TRBV6-8 and TRBJ1-5, with a possible D match to TRBD1 (5 bases). Looked up from germline, CDR1 is MNHGY and CDR2 is SAAAGT. CDR3 size: 15 residues. Trimming pared 5 bases from V and 5 bases from J, leaving 16 bases between. As DNA, the CDR3 is TGTGCCAGCAGTGGGGCGGGTCTTAGGGATCAGCCCCAGCATTTT. Amino acids: CASSGAGLRDQPQHF.

The rearrangement uses TRBV7-2 and TRBJ1-4; D remains ambiguous. The germline gives CDR1 SGHTA, CDR2 FQGNSA. This CDR3 contains 15 residues. V shed 6 bases and J shed 0 bases, with 11 bases lying between them. The CDR3 nucleotides are TGTGCCAGCAGACCGGACGGTGCAACTAATGAAAAACTGTTTTTT. It yields the protein CASRPDGATNEKLFF.